What follows describes a single T cell receptor (beta chain). The data originate from a study of blood T cells in healthy people across ages. Then a second PCR, running about 7 to 11 cycles, was carried out with a sample-barcoded 5' primer and a J-beta primer mix. Tags on each cDNA molecule came from a template-switch adaptor with 12 random nucleotides. TCRdb reprocessed the 5' RACE reads via MiXCR and lists one record per CDR3 protein. The data show 850,000 to 1,000,000 distinct CDR3 sequences, under 50% seen once. CDR3 size: 13 residues. V was trimmed by 7 bases and J by 1 base, leaving 10 bases between them. The V gene's germline CDR1 is MNHNY and CDR2 SVGAGI (reference sequence).

What was sequenced was blood. This clonotype was obtained from a young man in good health. The chain joins TRBV6-6 to TRBJ1-1; D ambiguous. For the CDR3, the DNA is TGTGCCAGCAATCCGGGGAAGAACACTGAAGCTTTCTTT. This sequence encodes CASNPGKNTEAFF.